The clone carrying this T cell receptor beta chain was detected once. Its antigen is not identified. The sample originates from a study of OX40 agonist ivuxolimab in advanced cancers. Findings and caveats of the study: Fewer expanded clones were found on average in CD4+ than in CD8+ T cells.

Clones were read by immunoSEQ multiplex PCR, and TCRdb kept only the in-frame ones, dropping some. Counted here are around 57,000 clones, roughly 84% occurring once; the ten biggest clones make up roughly 0.53%. The receptor's source is an adult with an advanced solid tumor such as melanoma, head and neck, liver or kidney cancer. The source was CD4+ or CD8+ T cells sorted from blood, collected in a trial of the OX40 agonist ivuxolimab.

The DNA of the CDR3 is TGCAGCGGGGGTCTAGGCGATACGCAGTATTTT. This sequence encodes CSGGLGDTQYF. The chain carries TRBV29-1 and TRBJ2-3, with no clear D. V lost 7 bases, J lost 6 bases, and 11 bases lay in between. CDR1 and CDR2 from the germline V gene are SQVTM and ANQGSEA. The CDR3 totals 11 residues.